This T cell receptor (beta chain) emerged from a study of T cell responses to AZD1222 COVID-19 vaccine. With V trimmed by 4 bases and J by 4 bases, 6 bases remained unmatched. Germline values: CDR1 SGHDN, CDR2 FVKESK. The CDR3 covers 16 residues. Using immunoSEQ multiplex PCR, the repertoire was profiled, and TCRdb retains in-frame clones only, with some absent. The table lists some 250,000 clones, 94% of them singletons. For this clone: Its antigen remains unidentified.

Study-wide results and caveats: Reportedly, nearly half of unique spike TCRs recognized epitopes outside B.1.351/B.1.1.7 mutations.

The TCR sequence derives from an adult who received the AZD1222 COVID-19 vaccine. This material consisted of peripheral blood, taken 28 days after the second AZD1222 dose. This rearrangement joins TRBV14 to TRBJ2-1; TRBD2 agrees at 11 bases. In DNA form, the CDR3 reads TGTGCCAGCAGCCGTCTAACTAGCGGGGGTTACAATGAGCAGTTCTTC. Protein product: CASSRLTSGGYNEQFF.